One and the same sample provided the 15 T cell receptor beta chains below, sequenced in a study of blood T cell repertoires in COVID-19. Only in-frame clones appear in the TCRdb table, and some are missing; sequencing was by immunoSEQ multiplex PCR. The table shows about 170,000 clones, with 83% occurring only once. The sample comprised peripheral blood. The receptors stem from an elderly woman with acute or convalescent COVID-19.

The table lists this clone with a few counts. The chain employs TRBV6-5 and TRBJ1-3; 9 bases are shared with TRBD1. V was pared by 5 bases and J by 4 bases, with 6 bases of the junction left unmatched. From germline, CDR1 is MNHEY and CDR2 SVGAGI. CDR3 size: 15 residues. CDR3 coding DNA: TGTGCCAGCAGTCCCGACAGGGGGTTCGGAAACACCATATATTTT. Amino acids: CASSPDRGFGNTIYF.

The J gene is TRBJ1-2, the V gene TRBV2; D remains unclear. The CDR3 extends over 16 amino acids. Per the germline V gene, CDR1 is SNHLY and CDR2 is FYNNEI. V was trimmed by 2 bases and J by 9 bases, leaving 22 bases between them. In nucleotides, the CDR3 is TGTGCCAGCAGTGAAAGGTGGTCGTCGGGAGTGGAGTGCTACACCTTC. This translates into CASSERWSSGVECYTF.

This chain connects TRBV2 to TRBJ1-1; tentative D call: TRBD1 (6 bases). The V gene's germline CDR1 is SNHLY and CDR2 FYNNEI. There are 13 residues in the CDR3. Trimming removed 8 bases from V and 1 base from J, with 11 bases in between. The DNA for the CDR3 is TGTGCCAGCTCAGGACAGCAGAACACTGAAGCTTTCTTT. Translated: CASSGQQNTEAFF.

This chain connects TRBV5-1 to TRBJ2-7, with TRBD2 matching over 11 bases. Germline-derived CDR1 and CDR2 are SGHRS and YFSETQ. Losses at the gene ends were 4 bases for V and 7 bases for J; bases not matched to a gene: 10. There are 15 residues in the CDR3. The CDR3 reads CASSPGASGGLEQYF. The CDR3 coding sequence is TGCGCCAGCAGCCCTGGGGCTAGCGGGGGGCTAGAGCAGTACTTC.

The chain links TRBV11-2 to TRBJ1-3; 7 bases fit TRBD1. The CDR3 sequence is 19 residues long. Germline V gene lookup returns CDR1 SGHAT and CDR2 FQNNGV. The junction had 15 bases not matched to a gene; V was cut back by 4 bases and J by 0 bases. The CDR3 is CASSSIAATGPLSGNTIYF. The DNA for the CDR3 is TGTGCCAGCAGCTCCATAGCGGCGACAGGGCCTCTCTCTGGAAACACCATATATTTT.

Here the CDR3 reads CASSGRTSDGYTF. CDR3 coding DNA: TGTGCCAGCTCTGGGCGGACTTCTGATGGCTACACCTTC. The gene calls are TRBV6-5 and TRBJ1-2, with D unclear. Per the germline V gene, CDR1 is MNHEY and CDR2 is SVGAGI. The CDR3 extends over 13 amino acids. V lost 8 bases and J 6 bases, leaving 16 bases between the germline ends.

The chain recombines TRBV5-1 with TRBJ2-7; D is possibly TRBD2 (5 bases). The CDR3 runs 15 residues. V lost 3 bases to trimming and J lost 3 bases, with 16 bases between them. Germline lookup yields CDR1 SGHRS and CDR2 YFSETQ. The CDR3 nucleotides read TGCGCCAGCAGCTCGGACGGAGGCGTAAGCTACGAGCAGTACTTC. Translating it yields CASSSDGGVSYEQYF.

This clone was counted a single time. The chain joins TRBV7-2 to TRBJ2-2, with 8 positions matching TRBD1. CDR1 SGHTA and CDR2 FQGNSA come from the germline V gene. CDR3 length: 15 amino acids. Trimming took 5 bases from V and 5 from J; bases not matched to a gene: 7. CDR3 sequence reads: CASSMKGQVTGELFF. The CDR3 DNA is TGTGCCAGCAGCATGAAGGGACAGGTGACCGGGGAGCTGTTTTTT.

The rearrangement links TRBV30 to TRBJ2-2, with D maybe TRBD2 (6 bases). CDR1 and CDR2 from the germline V gene are GTSNPN and SVGIG (reference sequence). This CDR3 region has 13 residues. V was pared by 2 bases and J by 3 bases, with 7 bases between. CDR3 residues: CAWSWGDTGELFF. CDR3 bases: TGTGCCTGGAGTTGGGGGGACACCGGGGAGCTGTTTTTT. Full variable domain (remainder filled in from reference TRBV30 and TRBJ2-2): SQTIHQWPATLVQPVGSPLSLECTVEGTSNPNLYWYRQAAGRGLQLLFYSVGIGQISSEVPQNLSASRPQDRQFILSSKKLLLSDSGFYLCAWSWGDTGELFFGEGSRLTVL.

The chain links TRBV7-9 to TRBJ1-1; 8 nucleotides line up with TRBD1. This CDR3 contains 16 residues. Germline loops: CDR1 SEHNR, CDR2 FQNEAQ (reference sequence). The trim removed 5 bases at V and 1 base at J, leaving 9 bases unmatched. CDR3 nucleotides: TGTGCCAGCAGCCCTAGGACAGGGCTTGCGAACACTGAAGCTTTCTTT. Residues: CASSPRTGLANTEAFF. Drawing the rest from reference TRBV7-9 and TRBJ1-1, the complete variable domain is DTGVSQNPRHKITKRGQNVTFRCDPISEHNRLYWYRQTLGQGPEFLTYFQNEAQLEKSRLLSDRFSAERPKGSFSTLEIQRTEQGDSAMYLCASSPRTGLANTEAFFGQGTRLTVV.

This clone occurred once. The gene calls are TRBV2 and TRBJ2-1; 7 bases are shared with TRBD2. CDR1 SNHLY and CDR2 FYNNEI come from the germline V gene. The CDR3 covers 16 residues. J gave up 0 bases and V 6 bases, and 8 bases lay outside the gene matches. CDR3 bases: TGTGCCAGCAGGCCCGCGGGACTACCCTCCTACAATGAGCAGTTCTTC. Amino acid sequence: CASRPAGLPSYNEQFF.

The V and J genes are TRBV28 and TRBJ2-3; 9 nucleotides match TRBD2. Trimming cost V 3 bases and J 2 bases; bases outside gene matches: 6. The germline CDR1 and CDR2 sequences are MDHEN and SYDVKM. The CDR3 contains 16 residues. CDR3: CASSFQRGAHTDTQYF. The CDR3 nucleotides read TGTGCCAGCAGTTTTCAGCGGGGGGCTCACACAGATACGCAGTATTTT.

This clone was observed a single time. J is TRBJ1-1 and V is TRBV12-3 or TRBV12-4; no clear D gene. Trimming removed 3 bases at V and 2 bases at J, with 7 bases between. The CDR3 is 13 residues long. CDR3 loop: CASSLAENTEAFF. Written as DNA, the CDR3 is TGTGCCAGCAGTTTGGCCGAAAACACTGAAGCTTTCTTT.

This clone has a handful of counts. The chain joins TRBV3-1 (or the pseudogene TRBV3-2) to TRBJ2-1; 12 bases match TRBD2. This CDR3 region has 15 residues. V was clipped by 2 bases and J by 6 bases; unmatched bases: 2. Germline CDR1 and CDR2: LGHDT and YNNKEL (reference sequence). In nucleotides, the CDR3 is TGTGCCAGCAGCCAACTGACTAGCGGGAGCAATGAGCAGTTCTTC. It specifies CASSQLTSGSNEQFF.

The chain combines TRBV29-1 with TRBJ1-1; D is perhaps TRBD1 (5 bases). V was trimmed by 8 bases and J by 1 base, leaving 11 bases between them. The germline CDR1 and CDR2 sequences are SQVTM and ANQGSEA. CDR3 size: 12 residues. CDR3 region: CSPMTANTEAFF. The CDR3 DNA reads as TGCAGCCCGATGACAGCGAACACTGAAGCTTTCTTT.